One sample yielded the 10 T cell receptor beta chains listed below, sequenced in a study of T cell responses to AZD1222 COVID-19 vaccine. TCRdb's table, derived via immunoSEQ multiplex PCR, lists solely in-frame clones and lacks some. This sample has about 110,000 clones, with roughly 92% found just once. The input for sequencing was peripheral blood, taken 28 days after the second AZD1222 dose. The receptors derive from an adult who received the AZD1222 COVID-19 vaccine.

In DNA, the CDR3 is TGCGCCAGCAGCTCGGACGGATCCTACGAGCAGTACTTC. Its translation is CASSSDGSYEQYF. The genes are TRBV5-1 and TRBJ2-7; D is ambiguous. V was trimmed by 3 bases and J by 1 base, leaving 8 bases between them. The germline CDR1 and CDR2 sequences are SGHRS and YFSETQ. CDR3 length equals 13 residues.

CDR3: CASSPMDSRSKSHGYTF. The CDR3 nucleotides read TGTGCCAGTAGTCCAATGGACAGTAGGAGTAAGAGCCATGGCTACACCTTC. The chain combines TRBV19 with TRBJ1-2; D is possibly TRBD1 (6 bases). Germline V lookup: CDR1 LNHDA, CDR2 SQIVND (reference sequence). This CDR3 region has 17 residues. Between the trimmed V and J ends, which lost 5 bases and 6 bases, there was a span of 25 bases. The variable domain in full, with the rest retrieved from reference TRBV19 and TRBJ1-2, is DGGITQSPKYLFRKEGQNVTLSCEQNLNHDAMYWYRQDPGQGLRLIYYSQIVNDFQKGDIAEGYSVSREKKESFPLTVTSAQKNPTAFYLCASSPMDSRSKSHGYTFGSGTRLTVV.

The CDR3 protein is CASSLEARGYTF. The CDR3, as DNA: TGTGCCAGCAGCCTAGAGGCACGAGGCTACACCTTC. V usage is TRBV5-4 and J usage is TRBJ1-2; D gene uncertain. The CDR3 is 12 amino acids. Germline V gene data show CDR1 as SGHNT and CDR2 as YYREEE (reference sequence). V dropped 4 bases and J dropped 8 bases, with 12 bases sitting between them.

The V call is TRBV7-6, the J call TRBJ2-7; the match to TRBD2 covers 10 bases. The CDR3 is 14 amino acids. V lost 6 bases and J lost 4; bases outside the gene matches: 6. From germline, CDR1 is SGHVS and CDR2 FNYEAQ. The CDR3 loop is CASRPSGGPYEQYF. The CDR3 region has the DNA TGTGCCAGCAGACCTAGCGGGGGCCCTTACGAGCAGTACTTC.

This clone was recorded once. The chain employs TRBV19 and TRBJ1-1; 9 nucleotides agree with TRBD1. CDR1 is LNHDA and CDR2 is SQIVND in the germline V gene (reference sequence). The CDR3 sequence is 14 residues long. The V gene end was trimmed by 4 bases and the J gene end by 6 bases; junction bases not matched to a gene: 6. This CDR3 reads CASSRQGESSEAFF. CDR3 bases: TGTGCCAGTAGTAGACAGGGGGAATCGTCTGAAGCTTTCTTT.

The CDR3 reads CASESRVTNEKLFF. CDR3 coding DNA: TGTGCCAGCGAGTCCAGGGTAACAAATGAAAAACTGTTTTTT. The J gene is TRBJ1-4, the V gene TRBV19; D is perhaps TRBD1 (5 bases). The ends were cut back, 9 bases at V and 5 bases at J, with 16 bases in the middle. The CDR3 is 14 residues long. Germline loops: CDR1 LNHDA, CDR2 SQIVND (reference sequence).

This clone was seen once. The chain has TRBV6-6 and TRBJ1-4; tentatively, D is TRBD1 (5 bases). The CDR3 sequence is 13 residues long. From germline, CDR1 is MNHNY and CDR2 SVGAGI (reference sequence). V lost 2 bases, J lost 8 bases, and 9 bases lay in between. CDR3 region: CASSYRGWEKLFF. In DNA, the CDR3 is TGTGCCAGCAGTTACAGGGGTTGGGAAAAACTGTTTTTT.

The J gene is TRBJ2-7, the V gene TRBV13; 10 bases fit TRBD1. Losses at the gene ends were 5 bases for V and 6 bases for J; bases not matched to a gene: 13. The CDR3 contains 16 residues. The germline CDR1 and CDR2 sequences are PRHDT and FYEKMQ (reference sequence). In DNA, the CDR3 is TGTGCCAGCAGCAGTCACGCCGGGACAGGGGAACGCGAGCAGTACTTC. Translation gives CASSSHAGTGEREQYF.

This chain's CDR3 is CASSFGGVHSYEQYF. In nucleotides, the CDR3 is TGTGCCAGCAGCTTCGGCGGGGTGCATTCCTACGAGCAGTACTTC. The V call is TRBV7-2, the J call TRBJ2-7, with a possible D match to TRBD2 (6 bases). The V gene lost 3 bases and the J gene lost 1 base, with 13 bases spanning the gap. CDR1 and CDR2 from the germline V gene are SGHTA and FQGNSA. CDR3 length: 15 amino acids. Together with reference TRBV7-2 and TRBJ2-7, the CDR3 gives the full variable domain: GAGVSQSPSNKVTEKGKDVELRCDPISGHTALYWYRQSLGQGLEFLIYFQGNSAPDKSGLPSDRFSAERTGGSVSTLTIQRTQQEDSAVYLCASSFGGVHSYEQYFGPGTRLTVT.

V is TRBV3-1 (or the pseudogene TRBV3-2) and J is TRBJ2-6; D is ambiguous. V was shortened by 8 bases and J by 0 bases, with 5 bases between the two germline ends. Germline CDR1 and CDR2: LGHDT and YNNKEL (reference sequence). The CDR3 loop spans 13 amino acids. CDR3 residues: CASGYSGANVLTF. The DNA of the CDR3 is TGTGCCAGCGGATACTCTGGGGCCAACGTCCTGACTTTC.